The rows below give T cell receptor beta chains drawn from one sample of a study of glioma-infiltrating T cells. TCRdb ran MiXCR on the multiplex PCR reads and lists one entry per CDR3 protein. Here the sample spans around 190,000 distinct CDR3 sequences, roughly 32% being singletons. Sequenced sample: glioma tissue, nonneoplastic brain tissue, or PBMCs (not recorded which). The origin of the receptors is a human donor with low-grade glioma or glioblastoma, undergoing nonglioma brain surgery, or in good health (not recorded which). Each CDR3 is given with its conserved first and last residue. Each record gives: J gene, D gene, V gene, clone size, CDR3 protein. The D gene is left open where the match is weak. Where a row states a size, it is once, few, many or the class of an expanded clone; other rows omit it.

TRBJ2-3 NA TRBV6-5 many CASSYSGFDTQYF
TRBJ1-6 NA TRBV2 many CAGTGAPFSPLHF
TRBJ2-2 NA TRBV14 NA CASSQYDTGELFF
TRBJ2-7 TRBD2 TRBV3-1 once CASSPTSGMGEQYF
TRBJ2-1 NA TRBV13 few CASSLEKGPRGFF
TRBJ2-3 NA TRBV19 NA CASSIVRTDTQYF
TRBJ2-3 NA TRBV6-2/TRBV6-3 many CASSSPPGTSTDTQYF
TRBJ2-3 NA TRBV25-1 many CASSESYPTDTQYF
TRBJ2-7 NA TRBV20-1 many CSAQSPDRSFSYEQYF
TRBJ2-3 NA TRBV5-1 few CASSLDPGSHGLSTDTQYF
TRBJ2-1 NA TRBV28 NA CASSSSQGRRYNEQFF
TRBJ1-6 NA TRBV6-1 many CASRYTGDSPLHF
TRBJ2-7 TRBD2 TRBV4-3 few CASSQTSGGSYEQYF
TRBJ2-5 NA TRBV28 many CASSPRLRQETQYF
TRBJ2-7 TRBD2 TRBV28 NA CASSSLAGGGYEQYF
TRBJ2-7 NA TRBV7-8 many CASSLYQGPSYEQYF
TRBJ2-1 NA TRBV4-3 few CASSQEFRRDNEQFF
TRBJ2-1 NA TRBV6-2/TRBV6-3 many CASRDFGSYNEQFF
TRBJ2-5 NA TRBV6-5 few CASSYSRQALYQETQYF
TRBJ2-1 NA TRBV18 many CASSPSESSYNEQFF
TRBJ2-3 NA TRBV6-2/TRBV6-3 NA CASSYSNKGLADTSTDTRYF
TRBJ2-7 TRBD2 TRBV7-2 NA CASSFIAGVYEQYF
TRBJ2-7 TRBD1 TRBV29-1 many CSVQGQGAQAQYF
TRBJ2-1 NA TRBV4-2 many CASSQQRAREFGNSEQFF
TRBJ2-1 TRBD2 TRBV20-1 many CSARIRTSGSNEQFF
TRBJ2-3 NA TRBV20-1 many CSARGPGTPQYF
TRBJ2-3 NA TRBV7-9 many CASSLTRGRTDTQYF
TRBJ1-2 NA TRBV3-1 NA CASSPTVLTNYGYTF
TRBJ1-1 TRBD1 TRBV6-1 many CASSLPGQDKAFF
TRBJ1-2 TRBD1 TRBV29-1 few CSADPGQGVYGYTF
TRBJ1-5 TRBD1 TRBV6-1 many CASSATGGNQPQHF
TRBJ2-3 NA TRBV3-1 many CASSQGEGLPPRKDTQYF
TRBJ2-5 NA TRBV20-1 NA CSDRDLGSPAETQYF
TRBJ2-7 NA TRBV9 few CASSVDGASYEQYF
TRBJ2-3 TRBD2 TRBV20-1 many CSARDFLAGGSDTQYF
TRBJ2-3 TRBD2 TRBV4-3 few CASSQETGGQDTQYF
TRBJ2-5 TRBD1 TRBV7-2 many CASRPGQSQETQYF
TRBJ2-5 NA TRBV29-1 once CSVEGGAEETQYF
TRBJ2-1 NA TRBV19 many CASNAGNPRGDEQFF
TRBJ1-4 NA TRBV7-9 many CASRRGLLGVEGKLFF
TRBJ2-5 NA TRBV6-6 many CASSYSGVLGQETQYF
TRBJ2-6 TRBD1 TRBV28 many CASSWVTGISAGANVLTF
TRBJ1-2 NA TRBV15 many CATSPHAAGKGYTF